This is a list of T cell receptor beta chains from one sample in a study of T cell repertoires in cytomegalovirus infection. Antigens of these TCRs are unknown. TCRdb itself ran the reads through MiXCR, one entry per CDR3 protein. The repertoire includes some 800,000 distinct CDR3 sequences, about 33% of them detected once, and around 12% sits in the top ten. The specimen was cultured CD8+ T cells from PBMCs, collected from culture after CMV antigen stimulation. The receptors originated from a human donor in good health (CMV status not recorded). Some clones in this sample may be carry-over from other donors' samples. Both conserved end residues are part of each CDR3.

TRBV12-3/TRBV12-4	TRBJ2-5	CASSLELVGREGTQYF
TRBV7-6	TRBJ2-3	CASSSIGVDTQYF
TRBV7-2	TRBJ2-2	CASSPTNTGELFF
TRBV27	TRBJ2-2	CASSFSSGGSRNTGELFF
TRBV7-9	TRBJ2-5	CASSFIASLKETQYF
TRBV6-5	TRBJ2-5	CASSLHRFQRKETQYF
TRBV25-1	TRBJ1-1	CASHGPGTEAFF
TRBV20-1	TRBJ1-6	CSARDPWSSLNSPLHF
TRBV19	TRBJ2-7	CASSYGWTDPYEQYF
TRBV2	TRBJ2-3	CASMGASEYTDTQYF
TRBV3-1	TRBJ2-3	CASSQDSGRADTQYF
TRBV5-6	TRBJ1-2	CASSSRTGECKLCGYTF
TRBV5-8	TRBJ2-1	CASSLQFSEQFF
TRBV6-6	TRBJ1-1	CASSYSRGKAEAFF
TRBV7-9	TRBJ2-1	CASSLVDIIAGGGDEQFF